This T cell receptor (beta chain) was observed in a study of T cells in Graves' hyperthyroidism and ophthalmopathy. This clonotype has more than one count but fewer than ten. What it binds is not known. Points from the study as a whole: Blood also held most thyroid clonotypes expanded beyond 0.001. Ophthalmopathy was distinguished from stable hyperthyroidism by 13 V-J signatures.

This CDR3 has 13 residues. Germline lookup yields CDR1 MNHNS and CDR2 SASEGT. RNA transcripts gave rise to amplified TCR beta CDR3 regions. A set of HTBI primers served as the primers for a first-round RT-PCR of the TCR CDR3. TCRdb reprocessed the multiplex PCR reads with MiXCR, giving one entry per CDR3 protein. The sample shows about 250,000 distinct CDR3 sequences, 24% of them seen only once. This sequence originates from a woman in her 40s with Graves' ophthalmopathy. The rearrangement uses TRBV6-1 and TRBJ2-7, with D unresolved. Gene TRBJ2-1 matches the end of the DNA better, so the J call may be wrong. The specimen was blood. CDR3 sequence reads: CASSEFRFREQFF. CDR3 nucleotides: TGTGCCAGCAGTGAGTTCAGATTTCGCGAGCAGTTCTTC.